What follows are 8 T cell receptor beta chains derived from one specimen sequenced in a study of cytomegalovirus exposure and HLA in healthy donors (dated 2017 in TCRdb). Receptors were amplified or captured by the immunoSEQ multiplex PCR assay. The multiplex PCR relied on a mix of 60 forward primers for TCR Vbeta segments and 13 reverse primers for TCR Jbeta segments. This is the immuneACCESS table as TCRdb keeps it, with only in-frame sequences that have V and J called. A part of the clones is gone; compared with another copy, unresolved V genes explain less than half, and the rest is unexplained. The sample table shows about 110,000 clones, and more than 60% are seen once. The ten largest clonotypes hold under 7.5% of the sample. Specimen: PBMCs. The receptors derive from a woman in her forties or fifties in good health and CMV-seropositive.

The chain is built from TRBV5-1 and TRBJ2-5; 9 bases are a match to TRBD1. V lost 4 bases to trimming and J lost 4 bases; unmatched junction nucleotides: 8. The CDR3 runs 15 residues. Germline V gene sequence: CDR1 SGHRS, CDR2 YFSETQ. CDR3 loop: CASSPGQGSAETQYF. The CDR3 DNA sequence: TGCGCCAGCAGCCCAGGACAGGGGAGTGCAGAGACCCAGTACTTC.

V gene TRBV4-1 combines with J gene TRBJ2-5, with TRBD2 matching 7 bases. This CDR3 spans 19 amino acids. V trimming: 1 base; J trimming: 3 bases; junction bases outside the gene matches: 17. Germline V lookup: CDR1 MGHRA, CDR2 YSYEKL. CDR3 sequence (DNA): TGCGCCAGCAGCCAAGGACCCCCCCTCTCGGGGGGTATAGAAGAGACCCAGTACTTC. Its protein is CASSQGPPLSGGIEETQYF.

The V gene is TRBV7-8, the J gene TRBJ2-7, with 9 bases matching TRBD2. V lost 5 bases to trimming and J lost 1 base; unmatched junction nucleotides: 9. Looked up from germline, CDR1 is SGHVS and CDR2 is FQNEAQ. The CDR3 contains 16 residues. The CDR3 here is CASSRATSGSSYEQYF. The CDR3 DNA reads as TGTGCCAGCAGCCGGGCCACTAGCGGGTCATCCTACGAGCAGTACTTC. Together with reference TRBV7-8 and TRBJ2-7, the CDR3 gives the full variable domain: GAGVSQSPRYKVAKRGQDVALRCDPISGHVSLFWYQQALGQGPEFLTYFQNEAQLDKSGLPSDRFFAERPEGSVSTLKIQRTQQEDSAVYLCASSRATSGSSYEQYFGPGTRLTVT.

This chain uses TRBV27 with TRBJ2-7; 10 bases match TRBD1. The CDR3 runs 16 residues. Germline assignment: CDR1 MNHEY and CDR2 SMNVEV (reference sequence). V shed 2 bases, J shed 2 bases, and the junction held 6 bases outside the gene matches. As DNA, the CDR3 is TGTGCCAGCAGTTTAGGGGAAGGGACAGGGGCCTACGAGCAGTACTTC. Translation: CASSLGEGTGAYEQYF.

The chain joins TRBV5-1 to TRBJ1-2; 7 nucleotides match TRBD1. Germline values: CDR1 SGHRS, CDR2 YFSETQ. The CDR3 runs to 14 residues. The V gene end was trimmed by 4 bases and the J gene end by 7 bases; junction bases not matched to a gene: 10. CDR3: CASSPGPGQSGYTF. The DNA for the CDR3 is TGCGCCAGCAGCCCGGGGCCGGGACAGAGTGGCTACACCTTC.

The J gene is TRBJ2-7, the V gene TRBV27; D is possibly TRBD1 (5 bases). CDR3 length: 13 residues. Germline V gene lookup returns CDR1 MNHEY and CDR2 SMNVEV (reference sequence). Trimming cost V 5 bases and J 3 bases, with 11 bases left between them. The CDR3 bases are TGTGCCAGCAGTGACAGTACTGGCTACGAGCAGTACTTC. It translates to CASSDSTGYEQYF.

This clone was detected once. The chain is built from TRBV7-3 and TRBJ2-1; 8 bases are shared with TRBD2. The CDR3 has 15 residues. Germline CDR1 and CDR2: SGHTA and FQGTGA. V lost 2 bases and J lost 10; bases outside the gene matches: 10. In nucleotides, the CDR3 is TGTGCCAGCAGCTTAGATTACGGGAGCGGGGGAGAGCAGTTCTTC. It encodes CASSLDYGSGGEQFF.

V is TRBV6-6 and J is TRBJ2-7, with TRBD2 matching over 7 bases. The CDR3 contains 14 residues. The J segment lost 3 bases and the V segment lost 2 bases, leaving 4 bases of the junction unmatched. The germline V gene encodes CDR1 MNHNY and CDR2 SVGAGI (reference sequence). The CDR3 DNA follows: TGTGCCAGCAGTTACCCGGGGGGAAACTACGAGCAGTACTTC. Translation: CASSYPGGNYEQYF.